This TCR beta chain was captured in a study of OX40 agonist ivuxolimab in advanced cancers. About the investigation overall: Ivuxolimab was a fully human IgG2 agonistic monoclonal antibody targeting the costimulatory receptor OX40 (CD134). Intravenous ivuxolimab was administered to patients every 2 weeks at six dose levels: 0.01, 0.1, 0.3, 1.5, 3 and 10 mg/kg. Of the roughly 52 patients in dose escalation, approximately 20 had hepatocellular carcinoma, some 15 had melanoma, 9 had renal cell carcinoma and 9 had head and neck cancer. A male proportion of under 85% and a mean age of about 60 years, ranging from 23 to 79, were recorded for the dose-escalation cohort. Patients were allowed to have had prior anti-PD-1, anti-PD-L1 or anti-CTLA-4 therapy, and less than 45% of the dose-escalation patients had previously received checkpoint inhibitors. Partial responses occurred in three dose-escalation patients, of whom one had hepatocellular carcinoma and two had cutaneous melanoma. Peripheral TCRbeta sequencing was intended to test whether TCR sequence diversity was altered and clonal T-cell expansion was caused by ivuxolimab. The paper reports the monotherapy dose-escalation portion (N of about 47 patients) of the phase I ivuxolimab trial.

Genomic DNA was isolated from the sorted cells so that the TCRbeta CDR3 region could be sequenced. The immunoSEQ Assay was used for sequencing of TCRbeta CDR3 regions. TCRdb obtained this table from immuneACCESS and retained in-frame rearrangements with V and J assigned. These tables miss some clones; where compared with another copy, unresolved V genes account for less than half of the shortfall, and the remainder is unexplained. The table for this sample lists approximately 86,000 clones; approximately 90% of them were counted only once. Clones ranked in the top ten supply around 1.1% of the sample. Study-wide conclusions, independent of this receptor: Low levels of normalized T-cell clonal expansion were also shown by some nonresponding patients. After ivuxolimab, expanded clones were on average more numerous among CD8+ T cells than among CD4+ T cells. At doses of 0.1 to 3.0 mg/kg, clonal expansion of both CD4+ and CD8+ blood T cells was observed from baseline to week 6. In the 0.1-3.0 mg/kg groups, partial responders were among the patients with the lowest normalized peripheral clonal expansion, particularly in CD8+ T cells. The antigen specificity of the peripheral T cells that underwent clonal expansion was not determined.

With regard to this clone: Its target antigen remains unknown. Compared with germline, one end of the junction differs, possibly owing to a read error. This sample includes further DNA sequences coding for the same CDR3.

Patients with a history of autoimmune disease or receiving systemic immunosuppression were excluded from the trial. Peripheral blood for TCR sequencing was collected from all dose cohorts at baseline, on cycle 4 day 1, and on cycle 7 day 1. Samples were obtained from an open-label, multicenter, first-in-human phase I dose-escalation trial of ivuxolimab. Adults with locally advanced or metastatic melanoma, renal cell carcinoma, hepatocellular carcinoma or head and neck squamous cell carcinoma were enrolled in the trial. Before TCR sequencing, CD4+ T cells and CD8+ T cells were sorted from peripheral blood as separate populations. From the germline V gene, CDR1 is SGHRS and CDR2 is YFSETQ. The CDR3, cysteine through phenylalanine, is 12 amino acids long. The sequence is cut down to CDR3 DNA, 36 bases in frame from base 1.

The rearrangement joined TRBV5-1 to TRBJ1-1; the D region possibly corresponds to TRBD1 (5 bases align). The source material was CD4+ or CD8+ T cells sorted from blood, sampled in a trial of the OX40 agonist ivuxolimab. The TCR was taken from an adult with an advanced solid tumor such as melanoma, head and neck, liver or kidney cancer. In nucleotides, the sequence is TGCGCCAGCAGCTTTTCGGACACCGAAGCTTTCTTT. Protein translation: CASSFSDTEAFF.